This record concerns one T cell receptor (beta chain) sequence. As yet, its antigen is unknown. In germline, CDR1 is SNHLY, CDR2 FYNNEI. V lost 4 bases to trimming and J lost 6 bases; unmatched junction nucleotides: 2. This CDR3 is built from 13 residues. Second-dose schedules of about 4 or about 12 weeks were combined. Profiling relied on immunoSEQ multiplex PCR, and the TCRdb table lists in-frame clones only, not all of them. In the table there are some 150,000 clones, approximately 90% of which are singletons. This sample is part of a study of T cell responses to AZD1222 COVID-19 vaccine. Study-level findings and limits: Donors were largely white British and mainly female; clonal diversity was possibly underestimated.

The origin of this receptor is an adult who received the AZD1222 COVID-19 vaccine. The rearrangement joins TRBV2 to TRBJ1-5, with 8 nucleotides matching TRBD1. The material sequenced was peripheral blood, taken 28 days after the second AZD1222 dose. The CDR3 DNA follows: TGTGCCAGCAGTGGGACAGGGAGTCAGCCCCAGCATTTT. It specifies CASSGTGSQPQHF.